This T cell receptor (beta chain) is drawn from a study of T cell repertoires in cytomegalovirus infection. Whole-study context: Both a matching HLA type and CMV infection were indicated by public TCR beta signatures. Study-level results: The study found HLA-C-restricted CMV-specific TCR beta clonotypes dominating the ex vivo response.

This clonotype was seen only a few times. The antigen is not known. The germline V and J ends were trimmed by 5 bases and 6 bases, with 9 bases remaining between them. The germline gives CDR1 LNHNV, CDR2 YYDKDF (reference sequence). The CDR3 length is 12 residues. TCRdb ran MiXCR on the reads and lists one entry per CDR3 protein. The table has 400,000 or so distinct CDR3 sequences, around 18% seen once. The chain employs TRBV15 and TRBJ2-3; D unclear. Input material: PBMCs. The receptor's source is a human donor in good health (CMV status not recorded). Some clones in this sample may be carry-over from other donors' samples. DNA for the CDR3: TGTGCCACCAGCCTATCCGGGGATACGCAGTATTTT. Its protein is CATSLSGDTQYF.